These 27 T cell receptor beta chains were all obtained from the same sample, sequenced in a study of cytotoxic CD8 clonotypes in ibrutinib-treated CLL. TCRdb keeps only in-frame clones here, not all; method: immunoSEQ multiplex PCR. The table lists about 40,000 clones, about 70% of them singletons. Sequenced material: PBMCs, taken at disease progression, from a patient treated with ibrutinib. These TCRs come from a human donor with chronic lymphocytic leukemia.

The J gene is TRBJ2-3, the V gene TRBV13; tentatively, D is TRBD1 or TRBD2 (5 bases each). Germline V gene lookup returns CDR1 PRHDT and CDR2 FYEKMQ (reference sequence). Trimming cost V 2 bases and J 5 bases, with 17 bases left between them. The CDR3 loop spans 16 amino acids. The CDR3 loop is CASSLTGQGSLDTQYF. CDR3 bases: TGTGCCAGCAGCTTAACGGGGCAGGGTTCCTTAGATACGCAGTATTTT.

DNA of the CDR3: TGTGCCAGCTCACCACGCAGGGGGAATGAGCAGTTCTTC. It encodes CASSPRRGNEQFF. The V call is TRBV18, the J call TRBJ2-1; 7 nucleotides match TRBD1. With 1 base clipped from V and 7 bases from J, the junction kept 1 base outside the gene matches. The CDR3 consists of 13 residues. Germline V CDR1 and CDR2: KGHSH, LQKENI.

The chain couples TRBV30 to TRBJ1-2, with no clear D. The CDR3 is made up of 11 amino acids. The germline V gene has CDR1 GTSNPN and CDR2 SVGIG (reference sequence). Between the trimmed V and J ends, which lost 4 bases and 7 bases, there was a span of 10 bases. DNA for the CDR3: TGTGCCTGGACCCGGGGAGGTGGCTACACCTTC. It is translated as CAWTRGGGYTF.

This clone turned up a few times. The CDR3 coding sequence is TGTGCCAGCAGACCTCTCACAGGGTTAAATCAGCCCCAGCATTTT. This encodes CASRPLTGLNQPQHF. The V gene is TRBV28, the J gene TRBJ1-5; D is perhaps TRBD1 (6 bases). V lost 6 bases and J lost 4, with 16 bases in between. Germline V gene sequence: CDR1 MDHEN, CDR2 SYDVKM. CDR3 length: 15 amino acids.

The V and J genes are TRBV10-2 and TRBJ2-6, with a possible D match to TRBD1 (6 bases). This CDR3 spans 17 amino acids. The germline V and J ends were trimmed by 4 bases and 4 bases, with 17 bases remaining between them. Germline lookup yields CDR1 WSHSY and CDR2 SAAADI. The CDR3, as DNA: TGCGCCAGCAGTGGGGGCAGGGGATCGCAAGGGGCCAACGTCCTGACTTTC. Its protein is CASSGGRGSQGANVLTF.

The V call is TRBV11-3, the J call TRBJ2-1, with D unresolved. Trimming removed 0 bases from V and 5 bases from J, with 8 bases in between. The CDR3 has 14 amino acids. Germline lookup yields CDR1 SGHNT and CDR2 YENEEA. The CDR3 is CASSLDGDNNEQFF. The CDR3 bases are TGTGCCAGCAGCTTAGATGGAGATAACAATGAGCAGTTCTTC.

The chain carries TRBV10-3 and TRBJ1-1, with D hard to call. The CDR3 spans 14 residues. Trimming shortened V by 7 bases and J by 0 bases, and 12 bases separated the two germline ends. The germline V gene has CDR1 ENHRY and CDR2 SYGVKD. The DNA for the CDR3 is TGTGCCATCAACCCCTGGGTAGTGAACACTGAAGCTTTCTTT. As protein: CAINPWVVNTEAFF.

The V call is TRBV5-4, the J call TRBJ2-7; D gene unclear. V gave up 0 bases and J gave up 3 bases, with 7 bases separating them. The CDR3 spans 13 residues. Germline V gene sequence: CDR1 SGHNT, CDR2 YYREEE (reference sequence). The CDR3 sequence is CASSLASVYEQYF. CDR3 coding DNA: TGTGCCAGCAGCTTGGCCTCGGTCTACGAGCAGTACTTC.

V is TRBV7-8 and J is TRBJ2-1; D may be TRBD2 (6 bases). Germline V lookup: CDR1 SGHVS, CDR2 FQNEAQ. V lost 4 bases and J lost 5, with 21 bases in between. The CDR3 loop spans 17 amino acids. The CDR3 nucleotides are TGTGCCAGCAGCTCGTATCGACTCGGGACTCTTAACAATGAGCAGTTCTTC. Encoded protein: CASSSYRLGTLNNEQFF. The full variable domain, its missing parts supplied by reference TRBV7-8 and TRBJ2-1, is GAGVSQSPRYKVAKRGQDVALRCDPISGHVSLFWYQQALGQGPEFLTYFQNEAQLDKSGLPSDRFFAERPEGSVSTLKIQRTQQEDSAVYLCASSSYRLGTLNNEQFFGPGTRLTVL.

The sample holds a few counts of this clone. V usage is TRBV5-3 and J usage is TRBJ1-2; a possible D gene is TRBD1 (5 bases). TRBV5-3 is given ORF status, its function remaining uncertain. CDR3 length: 11 residues. Trimming left V 10 bases short and J 8 bases short, with 15 bases between. Written as DNA, the CDR3 is TGTGCCCAGCGGGGGGTTTTAGGCTACACCTTC. It specifies CAQRGVLGYTF.

The V call is TRBV9, the J call TRBJ2-2; unclear D gene. V was pared by 4 bases and J by 5 bases, with 12 bases between. There are 14 residues in the CDR3. From germline, CDR1 is SGDLS and CDR2 YYNGEE. This chain's CDR3 is CASSYKLGTGELFF. For the CDR3, the DNA is TGTGCCAGCAGCTATAAACTTGGGACCGGGGAGCTGTTTTTT.

CDR3 DNA: TGCGCCAGCAGCCCCTCATGGGGGGCGGATACGCAGTATTTT. This encodes CASSPSWGADTQYF. The rearrangement links TRBV5-1 to TRBJ2-3; possibly TRBD1 or TRBD2 for D (6 bases each). Germline-derived CDR1 and CDR2 are SGHRS and YFSETQ. V was cut by 4 bases and J by 6 bases, with 15 bases left in between. CDR3 length equals 14 residues.

The chain links TRBV11-2 to TRBJ2-7; D gene ambiguous. Germline V gene data show CDR1 as SGHAT and CDR2 as FQNNGV. The CDR3 spans 13 residues. V was cut by 2 bases and J by 7 bases, with 12 bases left in between. The CDR3 region is CASSLNELLEQYF. The CDR3 bases are TGTGCCAGCAGCTTAAACGAACTCCTGGAGCAGTACTTC.

CDR3 DNA sequence: TGTGCCAGTACCCCGGACGGGAACACTGAAGCTTTCTTT. Protein product: CASTPDGNTEAFF. This rearrangement joins TRBV19 to TRBJ1-1, with D unclear. With 7 bases removed from V and 1 base from J, the gap between germline ends came to 10 bases. Germline values: CDR1 LNHDA, CDR2 SQIVND (reference sequence). The CDR3 is 13 amino acids.

This clone was seen just once. The CDR3 region is CASSDLIGTGWWDQPQHF. The CDR3 bases are TGCGCCAGCAGTGATTTAATAGGGACAGGGTGGTGGGATCAGCCCCAGCATTTT. The J gene is TRBJ1-5, the V gene TRBV10-2, with TRBD1 matching 9 bases. The CDR3 runs 18 residues. Germline CDR1 is WSHSY and CDR2 is SAAADI. V shed 3 bases, J shed 5 bases, and the junction held 14 bases outside the gene matches.

The chain carries TRBV25-1 and TRBJ2-5; 7 bases line up with TRBD1. J gave up 0 bases and V 7 bases, and 11 bases lay outside the gene matches. The CDR3 sequence is 16 residues long. Germline V gene lookup returns CDR1 MGHDK and CDR2 SYGVNS. DNA for the CDR3: TGTGCCAGCAATGGCAGAACAGGGGTCCACCAAGAGACCCAGTACTTC. It codes for CASNGRTGVHQETQYF.

This chain connects TRBV19 to TRBJ2-2; TRBD2 is a possible D gene (6 bases). Trimming removed 6 bases at V and 7 bases at J, with 15 bases between. Per germline, CDR1 LNHDA and CDR2 SQIVND (reference sequence). This CDR3 has 14 residues. The CDR3 reads CASRQRRGIGELFF. As DNA, the CDR3 is TGTGCCAGTAGGCAACGCCGGGGGATCGGGGAGCTGTTTTTT.

The J gene is TRBJ2-3, the V gene TRBV18, with 11 bases identical to TRBD2. With V trimmed by 0 bases and J by 4 bases, 6 bases remained unmatched. There are 17 residues in the CDR3. Germline V gives CDR1 KGHSH, CDR2 LQKENI. CDR3 nucleotides: TGTGCCAGCTCACCACCGGCACTAGCGGGAGAGTCAGATACGCAGTATTTT. Translation gives CASSPPALAGESDTQYF.

The chain is built from TRBV5-1 and TRBJ2-2, with TRBD2 matching over 11 bases. The CDR3 is made up of 15 amino acids. V shed 5 bases, J shed 6 bases, and the junction held 6 bases outside the gene matches. In germline, CDR1 is SGHRS, CDR2 YFSETQ. CDR3 protein: CASRLLAGDAGELFF. The CDR3 coding sequence is TGCGCCAGCAGATTACTAGCGGGGGACGCCGGGGAGCTGTTTTTT.

The chain joins TRBV4-1 to TRBJ2-7; perhaps TRBD1 as D (6 bases). The CDR3 is made up of 14 amino acids. Germline assignment: CDR1 MGHRA and CDR2 YSYEKL. V lost 1 base and J lost 0, with 7 bases in between. The CDR3 region has the DNA TGCGCCAGCAGCCAAGGAGGGGGCTCCTACGAGCAGTACTTC. It is translated as CASSQGGGSYEQYF.

This chain links TRBV28 with TRBJ2-2; 12 nucleotides line up with TRBD2. CDR1 and CDR2 (germline): MDHEN, SYDVKM. This CDR3 contains 16 residues. With V trimmed by 5 bases and J by 7 bases, 8 bases remained unmatched. The CDR3 spells CASSTPWTSGNGELFF. Here the CDR3 DNA reads TGTGCCAGCAGTACCCCTTGGACTAGCGGGAACGGGGAGCTGTTTTTT.

This clone was detected a few times. The V and J genes are TRBV4-1 and TRBJ1-4; D call uncertain. The CDR3 is made up of 15 amino acids. Germline values: CDR1 MGHRA, CDR2 YSYEKL. Trimming shortened V by 4 bases and J by 0 bases, and 9 bases separated the two germline ends. The CDR3 protein is CASSLRQATNEKLFF. The CDR3 DNA reads as TGCGCCAGCAGCCTCCGACAAGCAACTAATGAAAAACTGTTTTTT.

The chain is built from TRBV28 and TRBJ1-2; D perhaps matches TRBD1 (5 bases). CDR3 length equals 16 residues. Trimming cost V 0 bases and J 7 bases, with 18 bases left between them. Germline V gene data show CDR1 as MDHEN and CDR2 as SYDVKM. For the CDR3, the DNA is TGTGCCAGCAGTTTATGGAGGGCCGGGGGAAGCGGTGGCTACACCTTC. Protein sequence: CASSLWRAGGSGGYTF.

The chain employs TRBV4-1 and TRBJ2-7; 11 bases match TRBD1. This CDR3 has 14 amino acids. The germline V gene has CDR1 MGHRA and CDR2 YSYEKL. The V and J ends lost 3 bases and 2 bases, in that order; junction bases with no gene match: 0. The CDR3 here is CASSQDRGPYEQYF. The CDR3 coding sequence is TGCGCCAGCAGCCAGGACAGGGGGCCCTACGAGCAGTACTTC.

The rearrangement joins TRBV28 to TRBJ2-2; a weak D match, TRBD1 (5 bases). V was cut by 2 bases and J by 1 base, with 8 bases left in between. Germline lookup yields CDR1 MDHEN and CDR2 SYDVKM. The length of the CDR3 is 15 residues. The CDR3 reads CASSLDDRNTGELFF. The DNA for the CDR3 is TGTGCCAGCAGTTTAGATGACAGGAACACCGGGGAGCTGTTTTTT.

The CDR3 bases are TGTGCCAGCAGCTCTGGACAGGGTCTGCTCCCCCTCCAAGAGACCCAGTACTTC. It yields the protein CASSSGQGLLPLQETQYF. The V and J genes are TRBV9 and TRBJ2-5, with 8 bases identical to TRBD1. Trimming took 4 bases from V and 1 from J; bases not matched to a gene: 15. Germline loops: CDR1 SGDLS, CDR2 YYNGEE. CDR3 length: 18 residues.

The genes are TRBV10-3 and TRBJ2-5; 7 nucleotides align to TRBD2. Trimming at V came to 6 bases and at J to 6 bases, leaving 10 bases not matched to a gene. Germline CDR1 and CDR2: ENHRY and SYGVKD. The CDR3 is made up of 14 amino acids. In nucleotides, the CDR3 is TGTGCCATCAGCCCCGGGGCGGGGGAGAAGACCCAGTACTTC. Protein product: CAISPGAGEKTQYF.